The TCR beta chain under discussion was sequenced for a study of blood T cell repertoires in COVID-19. Study details: T cells, B-cell-depleted T cells, or PBMCs provided the cDNA or gDNA that served as material.

This clone was observed a handful of times. Authors' analysis steps: Counts of nucleated cells, estimated from reference gene primer amplification, were obtained. Repertoires were generated with immunoSEQ multiplex PCR, while TCRdb's copy carries only in-frame clones and drops some. V, J and clone size reflect that table, while D and trimming were determined from the DNA. The sample has 25,000 to 35,000 clones, approximately 67% seen once. Sequencing used peripheral blood. The clonotype was recovered from a human donor in a cohort sampled during active COVID-19.

CDR3 sequence (DNA): TGTGCCAGCAGCCCCAGTGCGGGCTTCGGGGAGCAGTACTTC. Translating it yields CASSPSAGFGEQYF. The V gene is TRBV5-5, the J gene TRBJ2-7; D perhaps matches TRBD2 (5 bases). The CDR3 has 14 amino acids. CDR1 SGHKS and CDR2 YYEKEE come from the germline V gene (reference sequence). V dropped 4 bases and J dropped 7 bases, with 18 bases sitting between them.